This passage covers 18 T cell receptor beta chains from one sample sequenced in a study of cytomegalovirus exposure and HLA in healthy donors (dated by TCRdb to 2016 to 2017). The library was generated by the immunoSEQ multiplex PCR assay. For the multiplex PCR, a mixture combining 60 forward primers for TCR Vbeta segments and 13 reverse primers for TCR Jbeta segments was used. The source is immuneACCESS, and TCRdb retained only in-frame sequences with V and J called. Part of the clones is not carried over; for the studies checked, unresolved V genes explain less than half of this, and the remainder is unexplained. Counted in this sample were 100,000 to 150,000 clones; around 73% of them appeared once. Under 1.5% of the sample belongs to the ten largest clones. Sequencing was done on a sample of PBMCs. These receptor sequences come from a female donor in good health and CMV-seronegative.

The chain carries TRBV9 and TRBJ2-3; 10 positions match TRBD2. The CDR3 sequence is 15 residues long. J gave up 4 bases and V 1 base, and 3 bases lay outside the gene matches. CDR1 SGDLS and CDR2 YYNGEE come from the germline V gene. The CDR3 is CASSVLAGVADTQYF. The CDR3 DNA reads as TGTGCCAGCAGCGTACTAGCGGGAGTGGCAGATACGCAGTATTTT.

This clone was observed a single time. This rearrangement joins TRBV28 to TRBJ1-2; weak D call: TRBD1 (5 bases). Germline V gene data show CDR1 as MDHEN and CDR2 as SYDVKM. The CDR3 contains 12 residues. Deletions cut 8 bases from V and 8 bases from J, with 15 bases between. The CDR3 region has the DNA TGTGCCAGCGGACCGCGGGGGGAAGGCTACACCTTC. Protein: CASGPRGEGYTF.

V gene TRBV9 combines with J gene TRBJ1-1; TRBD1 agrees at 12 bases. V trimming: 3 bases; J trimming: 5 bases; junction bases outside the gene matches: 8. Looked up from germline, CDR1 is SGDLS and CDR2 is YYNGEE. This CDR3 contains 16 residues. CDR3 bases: TGTGCCAGCAGCGCCGCCGGGACAGGGGGCCAGACTGAAGCTTTCTTT. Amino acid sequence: CASSAAGTGGQTEAFF.

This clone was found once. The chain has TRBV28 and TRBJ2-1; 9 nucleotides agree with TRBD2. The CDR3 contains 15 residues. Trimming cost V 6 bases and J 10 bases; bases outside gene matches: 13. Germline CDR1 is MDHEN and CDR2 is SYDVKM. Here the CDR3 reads CASSPIAAGGPEQFF. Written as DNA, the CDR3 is TGTGCCAGCAGCCCCATCGCGGCGGGAGGGCCAGAGCAGTTCTTC.

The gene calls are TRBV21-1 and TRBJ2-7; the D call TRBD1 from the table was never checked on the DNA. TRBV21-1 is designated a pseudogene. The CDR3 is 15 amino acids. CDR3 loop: CASRLGQVFSYEQYF. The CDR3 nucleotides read TGTGCCAGCAGACTCGGACAGGTTTTCTCCTACGAGCAGTACTTC.

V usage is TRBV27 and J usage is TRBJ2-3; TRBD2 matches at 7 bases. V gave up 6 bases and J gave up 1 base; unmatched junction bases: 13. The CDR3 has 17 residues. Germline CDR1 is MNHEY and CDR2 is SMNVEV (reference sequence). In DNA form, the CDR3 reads TGTGCCAGCAGCTTAGCACCCGGGACTACCCGCACAGATACGCAGTATTTT. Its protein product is CASSLAPGTTRTDTQYF.

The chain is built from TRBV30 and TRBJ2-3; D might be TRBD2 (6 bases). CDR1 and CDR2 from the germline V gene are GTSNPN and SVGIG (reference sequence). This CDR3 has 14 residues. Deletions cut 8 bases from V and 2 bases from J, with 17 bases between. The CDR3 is CAVNWRGATDTQYF. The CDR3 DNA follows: TGTGCCGTAAACTGGAGGGGTGCCACAGATACGCAGTATTTT.

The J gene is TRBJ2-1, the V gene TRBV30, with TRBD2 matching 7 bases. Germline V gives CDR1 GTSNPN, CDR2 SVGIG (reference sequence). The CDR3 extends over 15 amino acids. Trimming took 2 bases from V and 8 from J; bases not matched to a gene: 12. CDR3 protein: CAWSRGLGSDDEQFF. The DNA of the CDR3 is TGTGCCTGGAGTAGAGGACTAGGGAGTGACGATGAGCAGTTCTTC. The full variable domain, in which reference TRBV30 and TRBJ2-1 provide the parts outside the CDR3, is SQTIHQWPATLVQPVGSPLSLECTVEGTSNPNLYWYRQAAGRGLQLLFYSVGIGQISSEVPQNLSASRPQDRQFILSSKKLLLSDSGFYLCAWSRGLGSDDEQFFGPGTRLTVL.

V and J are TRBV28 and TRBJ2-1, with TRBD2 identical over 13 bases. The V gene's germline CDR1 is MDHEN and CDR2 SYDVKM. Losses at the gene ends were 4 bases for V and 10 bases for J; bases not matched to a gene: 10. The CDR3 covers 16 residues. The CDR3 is CASSSWTSGSSEEQFF. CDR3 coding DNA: TGTGCCAGCAGTTCCTGGACTAGCGGGAGTTCCGAGGAGCAGTTCTTC.

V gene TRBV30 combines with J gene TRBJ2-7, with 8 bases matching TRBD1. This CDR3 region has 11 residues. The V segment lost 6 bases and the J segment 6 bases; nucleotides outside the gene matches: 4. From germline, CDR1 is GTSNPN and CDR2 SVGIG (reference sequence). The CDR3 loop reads CACSGGLEQYF. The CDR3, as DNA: TGTGCCTGCTCAGGGGGCCTCGAGCAGTACTTC.

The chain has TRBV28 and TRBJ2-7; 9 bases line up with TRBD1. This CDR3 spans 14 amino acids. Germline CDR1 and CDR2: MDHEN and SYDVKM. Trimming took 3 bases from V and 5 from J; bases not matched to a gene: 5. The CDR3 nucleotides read TGTGCCAGCAGTTTGGGGGACAGGGACCACGAGCAGTACTTC. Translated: CASSLGDRDHEQYF.

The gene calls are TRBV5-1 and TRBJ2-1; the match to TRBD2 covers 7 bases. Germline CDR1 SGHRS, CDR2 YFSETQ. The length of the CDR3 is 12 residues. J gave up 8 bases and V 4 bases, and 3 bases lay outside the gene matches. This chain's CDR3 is CASSIRGDEQFF. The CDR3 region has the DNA TGCGCCAGCAGCATTCGGGGGGATGAGCAGTTCTTC.

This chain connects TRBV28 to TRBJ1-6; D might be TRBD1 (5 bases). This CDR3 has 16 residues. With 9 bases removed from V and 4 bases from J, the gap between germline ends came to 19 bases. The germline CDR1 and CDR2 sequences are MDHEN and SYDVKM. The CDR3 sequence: CASLKDIRLYNSPLHF. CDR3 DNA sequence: TGTGCCAGTTTGAAGGACATCCGACTTTATAATTCACCCCTCCACTTT. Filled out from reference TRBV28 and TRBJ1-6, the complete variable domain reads DVKVTQSSRYLVKRTGEKVFLECVQDMDHENMFWYRQDPGLGLRLIYFSYDVKMKEKGDIPEGYSVSREKKERFSLILESASTNQTSMYLCASLKDIRLYNSPLHFGNGTRLTVT.

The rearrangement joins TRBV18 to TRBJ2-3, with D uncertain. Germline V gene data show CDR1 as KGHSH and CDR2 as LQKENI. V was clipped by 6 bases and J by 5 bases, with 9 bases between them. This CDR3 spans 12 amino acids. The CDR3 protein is CASSPLGDTQYF. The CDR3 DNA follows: TGTGCCAGCTCTCCTCTCGGAGATACGCAGTATTTT.

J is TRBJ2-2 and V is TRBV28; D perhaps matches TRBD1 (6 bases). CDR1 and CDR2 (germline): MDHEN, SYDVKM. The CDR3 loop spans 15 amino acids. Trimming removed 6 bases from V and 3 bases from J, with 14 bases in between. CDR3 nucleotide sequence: TGTGCCAGCAGAGTCAGGGGTGCTTACACCGGGGAGCTGTTTTTT. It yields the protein CASRVRGAYTGELFF.

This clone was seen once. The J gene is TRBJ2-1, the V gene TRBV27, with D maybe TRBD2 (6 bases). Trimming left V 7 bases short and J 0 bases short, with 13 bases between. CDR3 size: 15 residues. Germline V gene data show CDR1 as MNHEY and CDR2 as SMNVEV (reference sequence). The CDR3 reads CASTKAGLSYNEQFF. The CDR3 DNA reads TGTGCCAGCACCAAAGCGGGTCTCTCCTACAATGAGCAGTTCTTC.

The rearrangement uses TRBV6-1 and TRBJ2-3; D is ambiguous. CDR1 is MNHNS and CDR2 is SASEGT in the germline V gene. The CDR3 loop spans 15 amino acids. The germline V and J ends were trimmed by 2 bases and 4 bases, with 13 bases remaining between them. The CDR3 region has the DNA TGTGCCAGCAGTGAACTAGGCTCGGCCCCAGATACGCAGTATTTT. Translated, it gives CASSELGSAPDTQYF.

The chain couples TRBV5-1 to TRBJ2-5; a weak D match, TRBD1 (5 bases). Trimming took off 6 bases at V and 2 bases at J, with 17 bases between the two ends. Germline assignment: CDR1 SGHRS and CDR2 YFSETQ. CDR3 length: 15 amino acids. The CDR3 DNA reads TGCGCCAGCACCAGACCCAACCGACAGCAAGAGACCCAGTACTTC. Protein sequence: CASTRPNRQQETQYF.